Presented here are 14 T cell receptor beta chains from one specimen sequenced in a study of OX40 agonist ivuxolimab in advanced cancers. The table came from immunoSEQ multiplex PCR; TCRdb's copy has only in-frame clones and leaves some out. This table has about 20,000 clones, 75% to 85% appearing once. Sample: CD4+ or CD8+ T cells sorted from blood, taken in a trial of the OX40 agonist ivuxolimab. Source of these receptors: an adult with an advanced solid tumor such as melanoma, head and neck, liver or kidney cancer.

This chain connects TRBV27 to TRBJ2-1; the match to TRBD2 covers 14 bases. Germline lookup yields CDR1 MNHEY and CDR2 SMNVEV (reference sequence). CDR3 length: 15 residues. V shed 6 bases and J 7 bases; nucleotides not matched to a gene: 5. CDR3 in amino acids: CASSPTSGGANEQFF. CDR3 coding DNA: TGTGCCAGCAGCCCGACTAGCGGGGGGGCGAATGAGCAGTTCTTC.

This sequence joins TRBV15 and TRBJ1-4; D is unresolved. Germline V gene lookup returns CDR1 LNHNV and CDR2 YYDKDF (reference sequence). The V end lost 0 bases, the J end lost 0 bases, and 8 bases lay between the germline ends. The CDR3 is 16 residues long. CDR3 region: CATSRDDPATNEKLFF. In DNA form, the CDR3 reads TGTGCCACCAGCAGAGATGATCCAGCAACTAATGAAAAACTGTTTTTT.

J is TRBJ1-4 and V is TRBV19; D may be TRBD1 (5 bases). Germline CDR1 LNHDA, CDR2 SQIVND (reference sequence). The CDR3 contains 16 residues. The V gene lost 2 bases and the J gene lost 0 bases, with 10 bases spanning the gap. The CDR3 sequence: CASSITGPSTNEKLFF. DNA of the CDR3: TGTGCCAGTAGTATAACGGGACCTTCAACTAATGAAAAACTGTTTTTT.

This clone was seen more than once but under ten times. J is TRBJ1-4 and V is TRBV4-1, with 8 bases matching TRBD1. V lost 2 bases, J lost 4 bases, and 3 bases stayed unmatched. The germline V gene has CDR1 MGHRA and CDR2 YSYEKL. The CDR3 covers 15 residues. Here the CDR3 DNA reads TGCGCCAGCAGCCAAACAGGGGGAGTTAATGAAAAACTGTTTTTT. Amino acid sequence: CASSQTGGVNEKLFF.

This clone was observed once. The CDR3 sequence: CATSDRWSYEQYF. CDR3 DNA sequence: TGTGCCACTTCGGACAGATGGTCCTACGAGCAGTACTTC. The V gene is TRBV14, the J gene TRBJ2-7; D may be TRBD1 (6 bases). V lost 10 bases, J lost 1 base, and 14 bases lay in between. Germline V lookup: CDR1 SGHDN, CDR2 FVKESK. This CDR3 region has 13 residues. The variable domain in full, completed from reference TRBV14 and TRBJ2-7, reads EAGVTQFPSHSVIEKGQTVTLRCDPISGHDNLYWYRRVMGKEIKFLLHFVKESKQDESGMPNNRFLAERTGGTYSTLKVQPAELEDSGVYFCATSDRWSYEQYFGPGTRLTVT.

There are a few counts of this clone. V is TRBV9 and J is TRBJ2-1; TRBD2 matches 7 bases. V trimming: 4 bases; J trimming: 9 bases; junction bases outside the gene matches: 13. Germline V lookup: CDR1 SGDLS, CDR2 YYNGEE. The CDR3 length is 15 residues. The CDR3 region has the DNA TGTGCCAGCAGCACCGGACTAGAATGGGGCGGTGAGCAGTTCTTC. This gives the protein CASSTGLEWGGEQFF.

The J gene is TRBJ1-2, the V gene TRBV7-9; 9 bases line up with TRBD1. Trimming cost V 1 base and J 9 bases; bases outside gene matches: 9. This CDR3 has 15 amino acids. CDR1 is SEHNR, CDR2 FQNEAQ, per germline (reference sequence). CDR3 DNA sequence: TGTGCCAGCAGCTTAGAAGGACAGGGGTCTAGAAGCTACACCTTC. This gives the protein CASSLEGQGSRSYTF.

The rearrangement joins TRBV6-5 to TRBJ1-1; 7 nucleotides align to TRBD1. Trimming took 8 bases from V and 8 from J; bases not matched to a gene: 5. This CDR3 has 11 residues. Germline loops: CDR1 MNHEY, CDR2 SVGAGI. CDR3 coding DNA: TGTGCCAGCGGACGACAGGGCGAAGCTTTCTTT. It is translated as CASGRQGEAFF.

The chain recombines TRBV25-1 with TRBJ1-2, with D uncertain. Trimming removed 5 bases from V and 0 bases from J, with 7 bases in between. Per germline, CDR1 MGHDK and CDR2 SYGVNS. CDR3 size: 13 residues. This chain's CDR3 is CASSRSANYGYTF. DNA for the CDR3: TGTGCCAGCAGTCGCAGCGCTAACTATGGCTACACCTTC.

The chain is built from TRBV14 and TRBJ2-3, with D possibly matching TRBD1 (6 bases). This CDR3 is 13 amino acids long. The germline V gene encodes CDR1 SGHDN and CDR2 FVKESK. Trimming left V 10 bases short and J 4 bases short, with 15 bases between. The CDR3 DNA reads TGTGCCACCCAAAGGGGGTGGGCAGATACGCAGTATTTT. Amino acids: CATQRGWADTQYF. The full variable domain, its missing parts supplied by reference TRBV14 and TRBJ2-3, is EAGVTQFPSHSVIEKGQTVTLRCDPISGHDNLYWYRRVMGKEIKFLLHFVKESKQDESGMPNNRFLAERTGGTYSTLKVQPAELEDSGVYFCATQRGWADTQYFGPGTRLTVL.

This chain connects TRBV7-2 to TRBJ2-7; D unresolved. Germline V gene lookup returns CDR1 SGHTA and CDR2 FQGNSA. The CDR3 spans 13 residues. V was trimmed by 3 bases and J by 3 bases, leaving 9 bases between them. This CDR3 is CASSFTPNYEQYF. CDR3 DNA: TGTGCCAGCAGCTTTACCCCAAACTACGAGCAGTACTTC.

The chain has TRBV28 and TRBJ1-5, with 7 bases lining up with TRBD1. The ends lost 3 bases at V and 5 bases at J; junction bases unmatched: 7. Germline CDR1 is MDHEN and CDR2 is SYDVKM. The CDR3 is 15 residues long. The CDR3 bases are TGTGCCAGCAGTTTCCATGGACAGGTCCATCAGCCCCAGCATTTT. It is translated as CASSFHGQVHQPQHF.

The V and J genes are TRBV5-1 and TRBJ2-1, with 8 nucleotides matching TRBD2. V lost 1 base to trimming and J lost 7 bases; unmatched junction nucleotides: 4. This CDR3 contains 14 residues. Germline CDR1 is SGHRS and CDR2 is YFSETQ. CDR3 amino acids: CASSLMGLVNEQFF. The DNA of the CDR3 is TGCGCCAGCAGCTTGATGGGACTAGTGAATGAGCAGTTCTTC.

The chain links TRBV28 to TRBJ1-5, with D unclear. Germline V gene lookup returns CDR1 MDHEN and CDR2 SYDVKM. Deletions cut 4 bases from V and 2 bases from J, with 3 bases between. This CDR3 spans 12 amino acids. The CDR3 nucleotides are TGTGCCAGCAGTTCCGGCAATCAGCCCCAGCATTTT. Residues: CASSSGNQPQHF.